This T cell receptor (beta chain) was profiled in a study of T cell repertoires in cytomegalovirus infection. Whole-study context: Well-studied HLA-B-restricted epitopes and recently identified HLA-C-restricted epitopes of CMV were both used in the study. CMV infection together with matching HLA type was indicated by public TCR beta signatures.

TCRdb fed the reads into MiXCR, producing one record per CDR3 protein. The data contain hundreds of thousands of distinct CDR3 sequences, around 30% of them singletons. Study-wide points: Within the response measured ex vivo, HLA-C-restricted CMV-specific TCR beta clonotypes were dominant.

V was clipped by 5 bases and J by 3 bases, with 14 bases between them. There are 14 residues in the CDR3. Germline V CDR1 and CDR2: SGHVS, FQNEAQ. With regard to this clonotype: Its antigen is as yet unknown.

The source was cultured PBMCs, collected from culture after CMV antigen stimulation. The TCR comes from a human donor in good health (CMV status not recorded). Some clones in this sample may be carry-over from other donors' samples. This chain uses TRBV7-8 with TRBJ2-7; a weak D match, TRBD2 (5 bases). The CDR3 reads CASSPRPRDYEQYF. The CDR3 bases are TGTGCCAGCAGCCCCCGGCCCCGGGACTACGAGCAGTACTTC.